One sample yielded the 11 T cell receptor beta chains listed below, sequenced in a study of OX40 agonist ivuxolimab in advanced cancers. Measured with immunoSEQ multiplex PCR; TCRdb has only the in-frame clones, and not every one. The sample shows roughly 56,000 clones, around four fifths of them seen only once. Sequences were derived from CD4+ or CD8+ T cells sorted from blood, sampled in a trial of the OX40 agonist ivuxolimab. Every receptor here comes from an adult with an advanced solid tumor such as melanoma, head and neck, liver or kidney cancer.

The genes are TRBV6-6 and TRBJ2-3; D gene unclear. This CDR3 region has 13 residues. V was clipped by 4 bases and J by 3 bases, with 8 bases between them. CDR1 and CDR2 from the germline V gene are MNHNY and SVGAGI (reference sequence). This CDR3 reads CASSSLGTDTQYF. The CDR3 DNA is TGTGCCAGCAGTTCGCTGGGTACAGATACGCAGTATTTT.

This clone was recorded only once. This chain joins TRBV19 and TRBJ2-3; D is unclear. Germline CDR1 and CDR2: LNHDA and SQIVND (reference sequence). V lost 2 bases, J lost 0 bases, and 6 bases lay in between. This CDR3 contains 14 residues. Here the CDR3 DNA reads TGTGCCAGTAGTATACGTTCTAGCACAGATACGCAGTATTTT. It yields the protein CASSIRSSTDTQYF.

The chain joins TRBV2 to TRBJ2-2; no firm D call. This CDR3 comprises 16 residues. Between the trimmed V and J ends, which lost 2 bases and 2 bases, there was a span of 12 bases. Germline loops: CDR1 SNHLY, CDR2 FYNNEI. Here the CDR3 reads CASSEITNPNTGELFF. The CDR3 nucleotides are TGTGCCAGCAGTGAAATTACTAACCCCAACACCGGGGAGCTGTTTTTT.

This clone was recorded once. The V call is TRBV9, the J call TRBJ2-6; 10 bases align to TRBD1. CDR3 length: 19 amino acids. V trimming: 3 bases; J trimming: 3 bases; junction bases outside the gene matches: 12. Germline CDR1 is SGDLS and CDR2 is YYNGEE. DNA of the CDR3: TGTGCCAGCAGCGCTACCTTAGGGACAGGGGAGGGTGGGGCCAACGTCCTGACTTTC. Translation: CASSATLGTGEGGANVLTF.

The genes are TRBV27 and TRBJ2-5; maybe TRBD1 (6 bases). Germline CDR1 and CDR2: MNHEY and SMNVEV (reference sequence). This CDR3 spans 14 amino acids. Trimming took 5 bases from V and 2 from J, leaving 12 bases between them. The CDR3 loop is CASSLGTNQETQYF. CDR3 DNA: TGTGCCAGCAGTCTGGGGACAAATCAAGAGACCCAGTACTTC.

The V and J genes are TRBV7-3 and TRBJ1-6; D ambiguous. The germline gives CDR1 SGHTA, CDR2 FQGTGA. There are 13 residues in the CDR3. V lost 5 bases and J lost 6, with 8 bases in between. The CDR3 coding sequence is TGTGCCAGCAGCCGGGAACGTAATTCACCCCTCCACTTT. This encodes CASSRERNSPLHF.

This chain links TRBV6-6 with TRBJ1-1, with no clear D. There are 15 residues in the CDR3. V gave up 2 bases and J gave up 0 bases, with 10 bases separating them. From germline, CDR1 is MNHNY and CDR2 SVGAGI (reference sequence). In DNA form, the CDR3 reads TGTGCCAGCAGTTACAACCCAACCATGAACACTGAAGCTTTCTTT. Translating it yields CASSYNPTMNTEAFF.

The rearrangement uses TRBV5-1 and TRBJ1-4, with TRBD1 as a possible D gene (5 bases). Deletions cut 8 bases from V and 7 bases from J, with 27 bases between. The CDR3 extends over 17 amino acids. Germline V lookup: CDR1 SGHRS, CDR2 YFSETQ. The CDR3 DNA sequence: TGCGCCAGTGCTGACAGACCTCCGTCCCGTGGGGGTGAAAAACTGTTTTTT. It encodes CASADRPPSRGGEKLFF.

V gene TRBV6-1 combines with J gene TRBJ2-3; 7 bases are shared with TRBD1. This CDR3 has 16 residues. The germline V gene has CDR1 MNHNS and CDR2 SASEGT. The ends lost 0 bases at V and 2 bases at J; junction bases unmatched: 5. The CDR3 sequence: CASSEALGGPTDTQYF. In nucleotides, the CDR3 is TGTGCCAGCAGTGAAGCGTTAGGGGGCCCCACAGATACGCAGTATTTT.

The chain has TRBV11-3 and TRBJ1-4; TRBD1 is a possible D gene (5 bases). Per the germline V gene, CDR1 is SGHNT and CDR2 is YENEEA. The CDR3 totals 16 residues. V lost 0 bases, J lost 5 bases, and 13 bases lay in between. CDR3 sequence (DNA): TGTGCCAGCAGCTTAGAGGGTGGGACCGTGAATGAAAAACTGTTTTTT. This sequence encodes CASSLEGGTVNEKLFF.

The chain combines TRBV11-3 with TRBJ1-1, with 8 bases fitting TRBD1. This CDR3 region has 14 residues. The V and J ends lost 4 bases and 10 bases, in that order; junction bases with no gene match: 11. Germline CDR1 and CDR2: SGHNT and YENEEA. CDR3 region: CASSYGQGASSAFF. The CDR3 DNA follows: TGTGCCAGCAGCTACGGACAGGGAGCTTCGTCAGCTTTCTTT.